Shown below are 32 T cell receptor beta chains from a single sample sequenced in a study of CD8 T cells in ankylosing spondylitis. TCRdb reprocessed the 5' RACE reads with MiXCR, giving one entry per CDR3 protein. The table includes 340,000 or so distinct CDR3 sequences, roughly 14% detected once. Sequenced material: blood, either unsorted or a sorted T cell fraction (not recorded which). The receptors derive from a male donor with ankylosing spondylitis or in good health (not recorded which).

This clonotype was seen more than once but under ten times. This chain links TRBV12-3 or TRBV12-4 with TRBJ2-1; D is possibly TRBD1 (6 bases). This CDR3 is 14 amino acids long. V lost 5 bases, J lost 0 bases, and 8 bases lay in between. CDR3 sequence: CASSTGSSYNEQFF. Here the CDR3 DNA reads TGTGCCAGCAGTACAGGGAGCTCCTACAATGAGCAGTTCTTC.

This clonotype was seen at least ten times. The chain carries TRBV12-3 or TRBV12-4 and TRBJ1-1; a possible D gene is TRBD1 (6 bases). V dropped 6 bases and J dropped 3 bases, with 14 bases sitting between them. The CDR3 contains 14 residues. The CDR3 region is CASSSQGRDTEAFF. CDR3 nucleotide sequence: TGTGCCAGCAGCTCACAGGGAAGAGACACTGAAGCTTTCTTT.

The chain couples TRBV6-2 or TRBV6-3 to TRBJ2-2; 11 bases agree with TRBD2. The CDR3 has 16 residues. The germline V gene encodes CDR1 MNHEY and CDR2 SVGEGT. V was pared by 7 bases and J by 5 bases, with 9 bases of the junction left unmatched. The CDR3 nucleotides read TGTGCCAGCACCATCCTAGCGGGAGGACGGACCGGGGAGCTGTTTTTT. This translates into CASTILAGGRTGELFF.

V gene TRBV30 combines with J gene TRBJ1-2, with TRBD1 identical over 8 bases. CDR1 is GTSNPN, CDR2 SVGIG, per germline (reference sequence). CDR3 length equals 14 residues. Trimming cost V 2 bases and J 4 bases; bases outside gene matches: 6. The CDR3 is CAWSSPTGVYGYTF. DNA of the CDR3: TGTGCCTGGAGTTCTCCGACAGGGGTCTATGGCTACACCTTC.

The chain couples TRBV4-2 to TRBJ2-1; TRBD2 matches at 8 bases. After removal of 3 bases from V and 4 bases from J, the junction contained 14 bases not matched to a gene. The CDR3 is 18 amino acids. Looked up from germline, CDR1 is LGHNA and CDR2 is YNFKEQ. CDR3 region: CASSHSRAGAGPYNEQFF. The CDR3 DNA reads as TGTGCCAGCAGCCATTCCCGAGCGGGGGCCGGCCCGTACAATGAGCAGTTCTTC.

V is TRBV10-2 and J is TRBJ2-7; 8 bases agree with TRBD1. Trimming took 2 bases from V and 3 from J; bases not matched to a gene: 3. The CDR3 contains 14 residues. Looked up from germline, CDR1 is WSHSY and CDR2 is SAAADI. The CDR3 nucleotides read TGCGCCAGCAGTGAGGCAGGGGGCCTCTACGAGCAGTACTTC. Translation gives CASSEAGGLYEQYF.

This clonotype was picked up many times. V and J are TRBV27 and TRBJ1-1, with D possibly being TRBD1 (6 bases). CDR3 length equals 14 residues. Trimming cost V 5 bases and J 5 bases, with 15 bases left between them. Looked up from germline, CDR1 is MNHEY and CDR2 is SMNVEV (reference sequence). This CDR3 is CASSTGSGMTEAFF. CDR3 sequence (DNA): TGTGCCAGCAGTACAGGGAGTGGGATGACTGAAGCTTTCTTT.

This clonotype was observed a few times. The chain recombines TRBV20-1 with TRBJ1-3, with a possible D match to TRBD1 (5 bases). Germline CDR1 reads DFQATT; CDR2 reads SNEGSKA (reference sequence). The V end was cut by 2 bases, the J end by 2 bases, with 7 bases between. The CDR3 sequence is 13 residues long. The CDR3 here is CSARLGAGNTIYF. As DNA, the CDR3 is TGCAGTGCTAGACTGGGGGCTGGAAACACCATATATTTT.

This clonotype was observed many times. This sequence joins TRBV20-1 and TRBJ1-1; TRBD1 might be the D (6 bases). This CDR3 is 14 amino acids long. CDR1 is DFQATT, CDR2 SNEGSKA, per germline (reference sequence). CDR3 in DNA: TGCAGCCCCGGGACACCTGGAATGAACACTGAAGCTTTCTTT. Its protein is CSPGTPGMNTEAFF.

This clonotype was picked up many times. The chain combines TRBV7-8 with TRBJ2-1; D is unresolved. The length of the CDR3 is 15 residues. Trimming pared 5 bases from V and 3 bases from J, leaving 14 bases between. Germline lookup yields CDR1 SGHVS and CDR2 FQNEAQ. The CDR3 is CASSARRRFYNEQFF. CDR3 DNA: TGTGCCAGCAGCGCCCGGCGGAGATTCTACAATGAGCAGTTCTTC. Looking up the rest from reference TRBV7-8 and TRBJ2-1 gives the full variable domain: GAGVSQSPRYKVAKRGQDVALRCDPISGHVSLFWYQQALGQGPEFLTYFQNEAQLDKSGLPSDRFFAERPEGSVSTLKIQRTQQEDSAVYLCASSARRRFYNEQFFGPGTRLTVL.

Only a few counts were recorded for this clonotype. The chain carries TRBV30 and TRBJ2-4; no clear D. Germline CDR1 and CDR2: GTSNPN and SVGIG (reference sequence). The V and J ends lost 2 bases and 8 bases respectively, with 10 bases between them. This CDR3 comprises 12 residues. The CDR3 here is CAWSSGSYIQYF. The CDR3 nucleotides are TGTGCCTGGAGTTCCGGATCCTACATTCAGTACTTC.

This chain uses TRBV11-1 with TRBJ2-1; weak D call: TRBD2 (6 bases). Germline CDR1 reads SGHAT; CDR2 reads FQDESV (reference sequence). The CDR3 contains 18 residues. With 5 bases removed from V and 5 bases from J, the gap between germline ends came to 25 bases. The CDR3 region is CASSAGRRVDSTHNEQFF. CDR3 nucleotides: TGTGCCAGCAGCGCCGGACGGAGGGTCGACAGTACCCACAATGAGCAGTTCTTC.

The J gene is TRBJ2-1, the V gene TRBV6-1; TRBD1 agrees at 11 bases. The CDR3 has 15 residues. The germline gives CDR1 MNHNS, CDR2 SASEGT. Germline trimming cut 6 bases from V and 4 bases from J; bases unmatched to any gene: 5. The CDR3 here is CASREDRGQYNEQFF. The CDR3 bases are TGTGCCAGCAGGGAGGACAGGGGGCAATACAATGAGCAGTTCTTC.

The J gene is TRBJ1-1, the V gene TRBV18; D unresolved. V was trimmed by 6 bases and J by 6 bases, leaving 11 bases between them. CDR3 length: 12 residues. CDR1 is KGHSH and CDR2 is LQKENI in the germline V gene. CDR3 in amino acids: CASSPRYAEAFF. The CDR3 DNA is TGTGCCAGCTCCCCTAGATACGCTGAAGCTTTCTTT.

The chain employs TRBV20-1 and TRBJ2-5; 11 bases are a match to TRBD2. Germline V gene lookup returns CDR1 DFQATT and CDR2 SNEGSKA (reference sequence). The junction had 4 bases not matched to a gene; V was cut back by 5 bases and J by 5 bases. This CDR3 has 13 amino acids. The CDR3 region is CSASSGGWETQYF. The CDR3 DNA follows: TGCAGTGCTTCTAGCGGGGGGTGGGAGACCCAGTACTTC.

This clonotype was found a few times. This chain joins TRBV10-3 and TRBJ2-2, with D hard to call. The V gene's germline CDR1 is ENHRY and CDR2 SYGVKD. The CDR3 length is 15 residues. Trimming shortened V by 8 bases and J by 5 bases, and 18 bases separated the two germline ends. This CDR3 is CAIGKQLGRTGELFF. The CDR3 bases are TGTGCCATCGGGAAGCAGCTAGGGCGAACCGGGGAGCTGTTTTTT.

This clonotype has just a few counts. The V call is TRBV10-3, the J call TRBJ2-7; tentatively, D is TRBD1 (5 bases). The ends were cut back, 2 bases at V and 12 bases at J, with 14 bases in the middle. CDR1 and CDR2 from the germline V gene are ENHRY and SYGVKD. The CDR3 runs to 12 residues. CDR3 residues: CAISETQGIRYF. In DNA form, the CDR3 reads TGTGCCATCAGTGAGACTCAGGGTATACGGTACTTC.

The J gene is TRBJ2-3, the V gene TRBV2, with D maybe TRBD1 (6 bases). The germline gives CDR1 SNHLY, CDR2 FYNNEI. V was clipped by 6 bases and J by 2 bases, with 18 bases between them. The CDR3 consists of 16 residues. This chain's CDR3 is CASSLGARGYTDTQYF. DNA for the CDR3: TGTGCCAGCAGCCTTGGGGCCAGGGGTTACACAGATACGCAGTATTTT. Full variable domain (remainder filled in from reference TRBV2 and TRBJ2-3): EPEVTQTPSHQVTQMGQEVILRCVPISNHLYFYWYRQILGQKVEFLVSFYNNEISEKSEIFDDQFSVERPDGSNFTLKIRSTKLEDSAMYFCASSLGARGYTDTQYFGPGTRLTVL.

This clonotype was observed a handful of times. The CDR3 DNA reads TGCGCCAGCAGCTTGACGAGCGGGGGAAACACCGGGGAGCTGTTTTTT. Its protein product is CASSLTSGGNTGELFF. This chain uses TRBV5-1 with TRBJ2-2, with 8 bases fitting TRBD2. CDR1 and CDR2 (germline): SGHRS, YFSETQ. V dropped 1 base and J dropped 2; count of bases not matched to a gene: 4. This CDR3 is built from 16 residues.

This chain links TRBV20-1 with TRBJ2-2, with 9 bases aligning to TRBD2. This CDR3 is 15 amino acids long. CDR1 and CDR2 (germline): DFQATT, SNEGSKA (reference sequence). J gave up 5 bases and V 6 bases, and 10 bases lay outside the gene matches. Here the CDR3 reads CSAPLAGVRTGELFF. In DNA form, the CDR3 reads TGCAGTGCCCCTTTAGCGGGAGTCAGGACCGGGGAGCTGTTTTTT.

This clonotype was found many times. The V gene is TRBV10-3, the J gene TRBJ1-1; D is unresolved. CDR1 is ENHRY, CDR2 SYGVKD, per germline. V lost 11 bases, J lost 1 base, and 8 bases lay in between. The CDR3 consists of 11 residues. The CDR3 sequence is CAVSGNTEAFF. The CDR3 bases are TGTGCCGTGTCGGGGAACACTGAAGCTTTCTTT.

The gene calls are TRBV28 and TRBJ2-7, with 12 bases matching TRBD1. The CDR3 sequence is 14 residues long. Germline values: CDR1 MDHEN, CDR2 SYDVKM. Trimming removed 6 bases from V and 0 bases from J; junction bases left unmatched: 0. The CDR3 sequence: CASRGQGASYEQYF. CDR3 bases: TGTGCCAGCAGGGGACAGGGGGCCTCCTACGAGCAGTACTTC.

The V and J genes are TRBV4-2 and TRBJ2-3; 7 bases line up with TRBD2. CDR3 length: 16 residues. V was clipped by 2 bases and J by 1 base; unmatched bases: 6. CDR1 and CDR2 (germline): LGHNA, YNFKEQ. In DNA form, the CDR3 reads TGTGCCAGCAGCCAATCGGTCAGCGGGGGCACAGATACGCAGTATTTT. Amino acid sequence: CASSQSVSGGTDTQYF.

About this clonotype itself: Possible read error: a much larger clone is one base away. This chain links TRBV20-1 with TRBJ2-7; TRBD2 matches at 8 bases. CDR1 is DFQATT and CDR2 is SNEGSKA in the germline V gene (reference sequence). This CDR3 contains 13 residues. J was trimmed by 5 bases and V by 4 bases; bases with no gene match: 7. The CDR3 DNA is TGCAGTGCTATACGTATTAGCGGGAACGAGCAGTACTTC. It is translated as CSAIRISGNEQYF.

The rearrangement links TRBV10-3 to TRBJ2-3, with D tentatively TRBD2 (6 bases). The CDR3 runs 20 residues. Germline-derived CDR1 and CDR2 are ENHRY and SYGVKD. With 0 bases removed from V and 2 bases from J, the gap between germline ends came to 24 bases. CDR3: CAISESIGHGTLGLTDTQYF. CDR3 in DNA: TGTGCCATCAGTGAGTCGATAGGCCACGGGACTCTGGGCCTCACAGATACGCAGTATTTT.

In this sample, this clonotype turned up a few times. The chain employs TRBV6-1 and TRBJ2-1, with D maybe TRBD2 (7 bases). Trimming stripped 4 bases from V and 6 bases from J, with 16 bases between. CDR1 is MNHNS, CDR2 SASEGT, per germline. The CDR3 is 15 amino acids. CDR3: CASSGGRGGSNEQFF. In nucleotides, the CDR3 is TGTGCCAGCAGTGGGGGCAGGGGAGGGAGCAATGAGCAGTTCTTC.

The rearrangement links TRBV5-1 to TRBJ2-3; D not resolved. Germline V CDR1 and CDR2: SGHRS, YFSETQ. Trimming left V 0 bases short and J 5 bases short, with 13 bases between. This CDR3 comprises 15 residues. The CDR3: CASSLGSSGKDTQYF. The CDR3 DNA is TGCGCCAGCAGCTTGGGTTCTAGTGGCAAAGATACGCAGTATTTT.

The rearrangement uses TRBV29-1 and TRBJ1-2, with 7 bases matching TRBD1. There are 13 residues in the CDR3. Trimming cost V 7 bases and J 1 base; bases outside gene matches: 6. Germline V gene sequence: CDR1 SQVTM, CDR2 ANQGSEA. The CDR3 sequence: CSARGTVNYGYTF. CDR3 nucleotides: TGCAGCGCCCGTGGGACAGTTAACTATGGCTACACCTTC.

This clonotype was found a few times. This chain connects TRBV5-6 to TRBJ1-4, with 7 bases aligning to TRBD1. In germline, CDR1 is SGHDT, CDR2 YYEEEE. This CDR3 has 13 residues. Trimming cost V 7 bases and J 11 bases; bases outside gene matches: 11. The CDR3 DNA sequence: TGTGCCAGCGGACTAAAGGGGGCGGGGAAACTGTTTTTT. Encoded protein: CASGLKGAGKLFF.

The chain carries TRBV29-1 and TRBJ2-1; D perhaps matches TRBD2 (5 bases). Germline assignment: CDR1 SQVTM and CDR2 ANQGSEA. V lost 1 base and J 2 bases, leaving 18 bases between the germline ends. This CDR3 region has 17 residues. The CDR3 DNA reads TGCAGCGTTGAAGGGGTAAACGGGTCGGGAACCTACAATGAGCAGTTCTTC. Translation gives CSVEGVNGSGTYNEQFF.

This clonotype was counted between two and nine times. The chain uses TRBV4-2 and TRBJ2-3; no firm D call. CDR3 length: 16 residues. V lost 1 base and J lost 2, with 13 bases in between. Germline loops: CDR1 LGHNA, CDR2 YNFKEQ. The CDR3 is CASSQVRTAFTDTQYF. The CDR3 DNA reads as TGTGCCAGCAGCCAAGTTCGTACGGCCTTCACAGATACGCAGTATTTT.

The V gene is TRBV20-1, the J gene TRBJ2-1, with D maybe TRBD2 (6 bases). Trimming left V 5 bases short and J 4 bases short, with 21 bases between. The CDR3 is 16 amino acids. Looked up from germline, CDR1 is DFQATT and CDR2 is SNEGSKA (reference sequence). Here the CDR3 reads CSAGPSLSGTYNEQFF. In DNA, the CDR3 is TGCAGTGCTGGCCCCTCTCTTAGCGGAACTTACAATGAGCAGTTCTTC.